This T cell receptor (beta chain) was captured in a study of blood T cell repertoires in COVID-19. Study-wide background: The samples span acute and convalescent COVID-19 from the United States, Italy and Spain. Nucleic acid was either cDNA or gDNA, and it came from T cells, B-cell-depleted T cells, or PBMCs.

The germline gives CDR1 MGHRA, CDR2 YSYEKL. The CDR3 extends over 14 amino acids. Trimming took 4 bases from V and 0 from J, leaving 7 bases between them. As processed by the authors: Nucleated cell number was recorded as an estimate derived from reference gene primer amplification. The protocol was immunoSEQ multiplex PCR, while the TCRdb copy is restricted to in-frame clones and leaves out a portion. The DNA gave D and trimming, while V, J and clone size come from that table. The profile shows just under 60,000 clones, approximately 80% of them singletons. Sequenced input: peripheral blood. This TCR derives from a man older than 75 with acute or convalescent COVID-19. The chain combines TRBV4-1 with TRBJ1-3, with a possible D match to TRBD1 (5 bases). The CDR3 loop reads CASSPTDSGNTIYF. The CDR3 region has the DNA TGCGCCAGCAGCCCGACAGACTCTGGAAACACCATATATTTT.